This TCR beta chain was sequenced during a study of spatial heterogeneity in lung cancer (dated by TCRdb to the late 2010s). Background for the entire study: Samples were obtained from approximately 72 patients with early-stage, untreated non-small cell lung cancer from the lung TRACERx cohort. Follow-up PBMC samples were sequenced whenever available, with the median time to follow-up being approximately two years after resection. More beta-chain than alpha-chain transcripts were consistently detected, likely reflecting higher beta-chain transcript abundance. In the raw uncorrected reads, each unique combination of TCR and UMI appeared on average more than ten times. TCR alpha and beta repertoires were quantitatively compared across multiple tumor regions, matched nontumor lung and blood in non-small cell lung cancer. TCR repertoire features were related to nonsynonymous mutation counts determined by whole-exome sequencing of tumor tissue. Both alpha and beta chains were TCR-sequenced in samples taken at surgery, namely 220 tumor regions, 63 to 70 matched nontumor lung samples and over 55 PBMC samples. The paper as a whole reports these results and caveats: Only approximately 14 patients were included in the comparisons of baseline and follow-up blood repertoires. Ubiquitous expanded tumor TCRs were found in blood more often at tumor resection than at routine follow-up. Additional single-cell paired TCR alpha and beta sequencing was considered necessary to confirm, at a functional level, the hypothesis that regional TCRs recognize regional mutations.

Its CDR3 holds 16 amino acids, cysteine through phenylalanine. Just the 48-base CDR3 DNA is kept, in frame starting at base 1. Per the germline V gene, LGHNA is the CDR1 and YSLEER is the CDR2. At the junction V is shortened by 0 bases and J by 0 bases, with 9 bases in between. Sample time point, as interpreted from the label and publication: blood at routine non-recurrence follow-up after resection. TCR sequencing used whole RNA extracted from tumor and nontumor lung tissue, or from cryopreserved PBMC samples, without cell sorting. Only patients for whom sufficient RNA was available from at least two tumor regions were selected for TCR sequencing. In regard to this clonotype: What antigen it recognizes has not been identified. Per-base quality was not reported, and no clone a single base away is much larger than it.

Receptor libraries were prepared by 5' RACE. The sample was run on a NextSeq 500. The TCR library protocol attached a unique molecular identifier to each TCR cDNA molecule to allow correction of PCR and sequencing errors. On the study's bioinformatics: TCR identification, UMI-based error correction and CDR3 extraction were performed with Decombinator tools. Expanded TCRs were defined as those above a frequency of 2 per 1,000, corresponding to the top 1% of the tumor frequency distribution. Renyi diversity was calculated using the R vegan package after each repertoire was subsampled 100 times to 5,000 TCRs. CDR3 similarity networks were built from amino acid triplet string-kernel similarity, with CDR3s being connected when pairwise similarity was above 0.82. TCRdb reprocessing: public reads trimmed at Q25 with fastp, clones called with MiXCR, in-frame beta chains kept. Entries are consolidated by CDR3 protein sequence, retaining the most common genes and DNA. The V and J calls were not made by the authors but by TCRdb's processing. This sample lists fewer than 20,000 distinct CDR3 sequences; about 10% were detected once. The ten largest clones capture less than 25% of the sample.

The chain is encoded by TRBV4-3 joined to TRBJ1-3, with the identity of the D gene unclear. Sequencing used PBMCs, obtained at follow-up. The source is a male donor with early-stage non-small cell lung cancer. The sequenced DNA: TGCGCCAGCAGCCAAGATTTTACAGACTCTGGAAACACCATATATTTT. Its product reads: CASSQDFTDSGNTIYF.